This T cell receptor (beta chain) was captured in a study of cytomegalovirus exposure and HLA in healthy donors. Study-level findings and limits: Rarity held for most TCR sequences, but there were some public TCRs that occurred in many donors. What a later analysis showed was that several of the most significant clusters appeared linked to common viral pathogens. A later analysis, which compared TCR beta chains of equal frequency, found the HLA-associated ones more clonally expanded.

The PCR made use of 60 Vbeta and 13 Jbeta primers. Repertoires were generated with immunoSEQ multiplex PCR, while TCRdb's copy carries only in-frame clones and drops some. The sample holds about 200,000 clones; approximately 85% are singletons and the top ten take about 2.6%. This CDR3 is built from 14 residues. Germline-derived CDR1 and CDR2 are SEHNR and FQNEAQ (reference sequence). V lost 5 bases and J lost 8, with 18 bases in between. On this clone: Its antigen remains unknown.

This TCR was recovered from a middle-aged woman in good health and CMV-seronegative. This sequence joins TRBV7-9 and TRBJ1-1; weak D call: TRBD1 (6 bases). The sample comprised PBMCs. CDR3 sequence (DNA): TGTGCCAGCAGCCCTAACCTGGACAGTTTGGAAGCTTTCTTT. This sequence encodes CASSPNLDSLEAFF.